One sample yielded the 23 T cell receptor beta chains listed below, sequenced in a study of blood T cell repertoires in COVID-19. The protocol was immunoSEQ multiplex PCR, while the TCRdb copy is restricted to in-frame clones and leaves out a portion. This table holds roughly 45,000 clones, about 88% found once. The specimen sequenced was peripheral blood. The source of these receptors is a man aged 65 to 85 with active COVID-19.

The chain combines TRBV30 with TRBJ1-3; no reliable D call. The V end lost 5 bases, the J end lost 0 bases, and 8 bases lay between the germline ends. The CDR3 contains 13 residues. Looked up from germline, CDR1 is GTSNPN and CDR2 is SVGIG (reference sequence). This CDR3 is CAWELFSGNTIYF. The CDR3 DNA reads TGTGCCTGGGAACTTTTCTCTGGAAACACCATATATTTT. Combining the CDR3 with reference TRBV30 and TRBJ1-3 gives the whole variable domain SQTIHQWPATLVQPVGSPLSLECTVEGTSNPNLYWYRQAAGRGLQLLFYSVGIGQISSEVPQNLSASRPQDRQFILSSKKLLLSDSGFYLCAWELFSGNTIYFGEGSWLTVV.

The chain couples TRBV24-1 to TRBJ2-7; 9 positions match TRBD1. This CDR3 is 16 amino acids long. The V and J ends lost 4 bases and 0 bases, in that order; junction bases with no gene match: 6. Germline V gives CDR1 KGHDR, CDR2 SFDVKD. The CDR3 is CATSETGTGNSYEQYF. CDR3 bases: TGTGCCACCAGTGAAACCGGGACAGGGAACTCCTACGAGCAGTACTTC.

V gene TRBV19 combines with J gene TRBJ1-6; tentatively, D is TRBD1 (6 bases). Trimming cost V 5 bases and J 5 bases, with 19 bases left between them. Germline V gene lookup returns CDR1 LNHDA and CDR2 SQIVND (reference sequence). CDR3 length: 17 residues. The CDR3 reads CASSASSGTNNNSPLHF. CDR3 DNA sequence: TGTGCCAGTAGTGCCTCCTCCGGGACAAATAATAATTCACCCCTCCACTTT.

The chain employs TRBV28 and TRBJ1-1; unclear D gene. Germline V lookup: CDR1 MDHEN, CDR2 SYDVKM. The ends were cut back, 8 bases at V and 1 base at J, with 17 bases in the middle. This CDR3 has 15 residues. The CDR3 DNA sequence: TGTGCCAGCTCGCGAGGGCGTATGGGGAACACTGAAGCTTTCTTT. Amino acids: CASSRGRMGNTEAFF.

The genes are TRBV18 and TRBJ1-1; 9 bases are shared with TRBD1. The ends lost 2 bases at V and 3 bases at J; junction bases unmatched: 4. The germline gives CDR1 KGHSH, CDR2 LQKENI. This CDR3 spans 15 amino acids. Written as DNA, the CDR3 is TGTGCCAGCTCACCAGGGACAGGGTGGGACACTGAAGCTTTCTTT. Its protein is CASSPGTGWDTEAFF.

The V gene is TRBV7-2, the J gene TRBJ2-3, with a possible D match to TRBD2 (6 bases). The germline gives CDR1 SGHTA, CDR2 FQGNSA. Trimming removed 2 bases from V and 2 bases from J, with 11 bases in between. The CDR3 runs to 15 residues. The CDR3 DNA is TGTGCCAGCAGCTTACGGGACTTCTCCACAGATACGCAGTATTTT. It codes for CASSLRDFSTDTQYF.

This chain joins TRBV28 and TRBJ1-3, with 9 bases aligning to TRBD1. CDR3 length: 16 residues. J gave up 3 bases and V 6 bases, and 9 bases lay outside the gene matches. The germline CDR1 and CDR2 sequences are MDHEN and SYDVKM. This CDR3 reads CASRPTGGGFGNTIYF. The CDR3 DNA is TGTGCCAGCAGACCTACAGGGGGCGGGTTTGGAAACACCATATATTTT.

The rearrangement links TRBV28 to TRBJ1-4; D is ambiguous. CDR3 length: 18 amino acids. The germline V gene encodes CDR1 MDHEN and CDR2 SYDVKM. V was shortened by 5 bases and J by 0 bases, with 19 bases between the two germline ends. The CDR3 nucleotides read TGTGCCAGCAGTGTCCTGACGGGTTTACCCTCAACTAATGAAAAACTGTTTTTT. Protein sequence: CASSVLTGLPSTNEKLFF.

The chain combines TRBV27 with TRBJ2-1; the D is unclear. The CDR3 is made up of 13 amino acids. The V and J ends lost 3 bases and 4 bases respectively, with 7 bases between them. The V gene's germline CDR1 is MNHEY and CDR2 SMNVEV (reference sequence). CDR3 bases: TGTGCCAGCAGTTTCCAGAGGTACAATGAGCAGTTCTTC. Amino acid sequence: CASSFQRYNEQFF.

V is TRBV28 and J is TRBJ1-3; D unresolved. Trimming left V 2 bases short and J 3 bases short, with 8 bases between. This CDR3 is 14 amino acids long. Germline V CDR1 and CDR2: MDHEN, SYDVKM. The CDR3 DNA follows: TGTGCCAGCAGTTTAAGGAGTTTTGGAAACACCATATATTTT. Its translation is CASSLRSFGNTIYF. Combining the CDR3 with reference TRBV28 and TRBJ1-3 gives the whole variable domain DVKVTQSSRYLVKRTGEKVFLECVQDMDHENMFWYRQDPGLGLRLIYFSYDVKMKEKGDIPEGYSVSREKKERFSLILESASTNQTSMYLCASSLRSFGNTIYFGEGSWLTVV.

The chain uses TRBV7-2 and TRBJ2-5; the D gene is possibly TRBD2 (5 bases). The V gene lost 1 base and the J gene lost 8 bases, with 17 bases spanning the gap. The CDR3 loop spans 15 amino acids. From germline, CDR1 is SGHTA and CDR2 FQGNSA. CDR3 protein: CASSLGAQPGGTQYF. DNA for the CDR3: TGTGCCAGCAGCTTAGGAGCCCAGCCCGGAGGCACCCAGTACTTC.

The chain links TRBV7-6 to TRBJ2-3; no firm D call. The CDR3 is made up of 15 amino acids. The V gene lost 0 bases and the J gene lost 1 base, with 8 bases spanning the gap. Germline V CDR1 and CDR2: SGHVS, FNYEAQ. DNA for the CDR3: TGTGCCAGCAGCTTAGCCGGTCCCCGCACAGATACGCAGTATTTT. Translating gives CASSLAGPRTDTQYF.

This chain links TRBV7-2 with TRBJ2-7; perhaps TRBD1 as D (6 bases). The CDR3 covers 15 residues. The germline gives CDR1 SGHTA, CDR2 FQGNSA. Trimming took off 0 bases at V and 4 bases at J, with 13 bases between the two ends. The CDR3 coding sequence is TGTGCCAGCAGCTTAGCTGGGGGCGCCAGTTACGAGCAGTACTTC. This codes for CASSLAGGASYEQYF.

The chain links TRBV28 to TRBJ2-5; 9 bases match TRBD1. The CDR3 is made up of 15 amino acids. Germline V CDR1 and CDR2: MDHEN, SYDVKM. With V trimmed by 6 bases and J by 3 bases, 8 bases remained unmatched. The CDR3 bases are TGTGCCAGCAGCCTAGGGGGGACAGGGAAAGAGACCCAGTACTTC. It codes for CASSLGGTGKETQYF.

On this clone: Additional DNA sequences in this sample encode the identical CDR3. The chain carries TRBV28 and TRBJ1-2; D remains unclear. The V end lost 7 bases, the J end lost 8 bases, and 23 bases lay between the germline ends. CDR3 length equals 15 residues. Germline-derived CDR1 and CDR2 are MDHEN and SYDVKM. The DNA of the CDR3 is TGTGCCAGCACCAACCGCGGCAGAGGAAGCCAAGGCTACACCTTC. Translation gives CASTNRGRGSQGYTF.

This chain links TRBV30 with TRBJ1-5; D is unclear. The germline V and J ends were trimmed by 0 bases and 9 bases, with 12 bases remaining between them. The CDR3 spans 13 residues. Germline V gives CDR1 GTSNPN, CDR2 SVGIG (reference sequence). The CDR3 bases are TGTGCCTGGAGTGTAATAGGTGGCGGGCCCCAGCATTTT. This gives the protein CAWSVIGGGPQHF.

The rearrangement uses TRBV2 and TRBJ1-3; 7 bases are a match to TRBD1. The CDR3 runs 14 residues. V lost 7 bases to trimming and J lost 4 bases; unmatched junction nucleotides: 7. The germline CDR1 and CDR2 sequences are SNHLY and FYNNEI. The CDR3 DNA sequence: TGTGCCAGCAAGGGGGCAGGACCCGGAAACACCATATATTTT. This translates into CASKGAGPGNTIYF. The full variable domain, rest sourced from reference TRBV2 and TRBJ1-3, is EPEVTQTPSHQVTQMGQEVILRCVPISNHLYFYWYRQILGQKVEFLVSFYNNEISEKSEIFDDQFSVERPDGSNFTLKIRSTKLEDSAMYFCASKGAGPGNTIYFGEGSWLTVV.

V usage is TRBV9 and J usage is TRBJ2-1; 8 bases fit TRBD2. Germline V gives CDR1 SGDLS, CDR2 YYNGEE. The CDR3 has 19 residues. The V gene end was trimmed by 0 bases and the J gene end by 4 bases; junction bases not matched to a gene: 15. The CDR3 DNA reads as TGTGCCAGCAGCGTAGCTCGGGTAGCGGGACCTCTTGGTTACAATGAGCAGTTCTTC. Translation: CASSVARVAGPLGYNEQFF.

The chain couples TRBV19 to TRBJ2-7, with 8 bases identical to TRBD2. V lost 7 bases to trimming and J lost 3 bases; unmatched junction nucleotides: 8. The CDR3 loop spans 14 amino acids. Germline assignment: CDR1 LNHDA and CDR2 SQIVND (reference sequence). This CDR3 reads CASKTSGRGYEQYF. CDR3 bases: TGTGCCAGTAAGACCAGCGGGAGAGGCTACGAGCAGTACTTC.

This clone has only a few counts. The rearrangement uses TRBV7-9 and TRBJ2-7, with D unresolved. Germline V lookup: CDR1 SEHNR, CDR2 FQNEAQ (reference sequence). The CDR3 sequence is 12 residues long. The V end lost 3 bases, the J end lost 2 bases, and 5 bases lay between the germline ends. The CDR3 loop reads CASSFTPYEQYF. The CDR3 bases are TGTGCCAGCAGCTTTACTCCCTACGAGCAGTACTTC.

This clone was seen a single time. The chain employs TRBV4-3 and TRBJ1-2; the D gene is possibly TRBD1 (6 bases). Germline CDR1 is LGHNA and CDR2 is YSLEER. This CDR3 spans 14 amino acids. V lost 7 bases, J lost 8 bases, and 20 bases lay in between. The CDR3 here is CASKLRGGAQGYTF. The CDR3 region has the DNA TGCGCCAGCAAGTTAAGAGGGGGGGCGCAGGGCTACACCTTC.

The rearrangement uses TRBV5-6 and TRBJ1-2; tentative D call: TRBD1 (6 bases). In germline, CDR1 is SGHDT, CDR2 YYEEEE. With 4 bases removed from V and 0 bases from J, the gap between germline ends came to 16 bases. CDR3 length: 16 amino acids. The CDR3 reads CASSGPRTDTNYGYTF. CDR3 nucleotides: TGTGCCAGCAGCGGACCTCGGACAGATACTAACTATGGCTACACCTTC.

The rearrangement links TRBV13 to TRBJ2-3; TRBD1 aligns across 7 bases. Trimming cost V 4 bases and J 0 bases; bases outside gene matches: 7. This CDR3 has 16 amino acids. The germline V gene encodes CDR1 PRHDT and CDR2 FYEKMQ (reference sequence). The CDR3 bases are TGTGCCAGCAGCTCTTTGGACAGGCCTAGCACAGATACGCAGTATTTT. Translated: CASSSLDRPSTDTQYF.